A selection of T cell receptor beta chains follows, all from one sample in a study of beta chain features in type 1 diabetes. Repertoires were generated with immunoSEQ multiplex PCR, while TCRdb's copy carries only in-frame clones and drops some. Of about 740,000 clones in the sample, roughly 13% were seen once. Material: naive CD4+ T cells from blood. These receptors all come from a man aged 18 to 29 with type 1 diabetes. Both conserved end residues are part of each CDR3. A D gene is named only where the DNA matches it firmly. The size field is filled for only some rows; it gives once, few, many or a size class.

clone size	V gene	D gene	J gene	CDR3 DNA	CDR3 protein
few	TRBV7-9	TRBD1	TRBJ1-2	TGTGCCAGCAGCCCCCACTACCCTCGGGACAGGGTATCAGATGGCTACACCTTC	CASSPHYPRDRVSDGYTF
few	TRBV30	-	TRBJ1-4	TGTGCCTGGAGTCCACCCCAGACCTCTAATGAAAAACTGTTTTTT	CAWSPPQTSNEKLFF
-	TRBV5-4	-	TRBJ2-3	TGTGCCAGCAGCTTGGCTAGCCGAGATACGCAGTATTTT	CASSLASRDTQYF
few	TRBV7-9	-	TRBJ2-6	TGTGCCAGCAGCAGGTCCGGGTCTGGGGCCAACGTCCTGACTTTC	CASSRSGSGANVLTF
few	TRBV25-1	-	TRBJ1-4	TGTGCCAGCAGTGAACCCCAGGCCTTCGCGGATGAAAAACTGTTTTTT	CASSEPQAFADEKLFF
few	TRBV6-1	-	TRBJ1-5	TGTGCCAGCAGTGAACAGCGTAGCAATCAGCCCCAGCATTTT	CASSEQRSNQPQHF
few	TRBV28	-	TRBJ1-2	TGTGCCAGCGGGGACTACACCTTC	CASGDYTF
-	TRBV29-1	-	TRBJ2-1	TGCAGCGGGGCCCGGGGTAATGAGCAGTTCTTC	CSGARGNEQFF
-	TRBV28	TRBD1	TRBJ1-2	TGTGCCAGCAGTCCCCTGGACAGGGCCTATGGCTACACCTTC	CASSPLDRAYGYTF
-	TRBV13	TRBD1	TRBJ2-7	TGTGCCAGCAGCCTACGACAGGGGGAACACGAGCAGTACTTC	CASSLRQGEHEQYF
few	TRBV25-1	TRBD1	TRBJ1-2	TGTGCCAGCAGTGGACGTCCCGGGACAGGGCTGGGTGGCTACACCTTC	CASSGRPGTGLGGYTF
few	TRBV9	TRBD1	TRBJ1-1	TGTGCCAGCAGCCCAACGGGACAGGCGAGGGGTGAAGCTTTCTTT	CASSPTGQARGEAFF
-	TRBV6-1	-	TRBJ1-2	TGTGCCAGCAGTGGGGCCAGCTTGGGCTACACCTTC	CASSGASLGYTF
-	TRBV5-4	-	TRBJ1-4	TGTGCCAGCAGCTTCGGGGGGAGCGGAGAAAAACTGTTTTTT	CASSFGGSGEKLFF
few	TRBV2	-	TRBJ1-4	TGTGCCAGCACCCCATCAGGGGCAAATGAAAAACTGTTTTTT	CASTPSGANEKLFF
-	TRBV11-2	-	TRBJ2-2	TGTGCCAGCAGCTTAGATCGGGACGGGGAGCTGTTTTTT	CASSLDRDGELFF
few	TRBV11-1	-	TRBJ2-1	TGTGCCAGCAGCTTAGCGGGGGCCTCTAGCTCCTACAATGAGCAGTTCTTC	CASSLAGASSSYNEQFF
-	TRBV2	TRBD1	TRBJ1-2	TGTGCCAGCAATCCCGGGACAGGGGGCTACACCTTC	CASNPGTGGYTF
few	TRBV7-2	TRBD1	TRBJ1-4	TGTGCCAGCAGCTTGACAGGGGCGGGTGAAAAACTGTTTTTT	CASSLTGAGEKLFF
-	TRBV30	-	TRBJ1-2	TGTGCCTGGACTCTTTGGGGGAGCGGCTACACCTTC	CAWTLWGSGYTF
-	TRBV4-1	TRBD1	TRBJ2-7	TGCGCCAGCAGCCAAGGGGACAGGCTCACCTACGAGCAGTACTTC	CASSQGDRLTYEQYF
few	TRBV30	TRBD1	TRBJ2-1	TGTGCCTGGATGTTACAGGGGGCGTCAAATGAGCAGTTCTTC	CAWMLQGASNEQFF
-	TRBV13	-	TRBJ2-3	TGTGCCAGCAGCTTAGTTCATACAGAAGGCACAGATACGCAGTATTTT	CASSLVHTEGTDTQYF
-	TRBV29-1	-	TRBJ1-2	TGCAGCGTTGAACGGTGGGGTTCGGGCTACACCTTC	CSVERWGSGYTF
few	TRBV19	-	TRBJ2-3	TGTGCCAGTCAGGGGGGTGTTGGAGATACGCAGTATTTT	CASQGGVGDTQYF
once	TRBV28	TRBD1	TRBJ2-2	TGTGCCAGCAGTTTGACAGGGGGTCACGGGGAGCTGTTTTTT	CASSLTGGHGELFF
-	TRBV13	-	TRBJ2-2	TGTGCCAGCAGCAACCGGGACAAGAACACCGGGGAGCTGTTTTTT	CASSNRDKNTGELFF
-	TRBV7-9	-	TRBJ1-1	TGTGCCAGCAGCTTAGTTCCCCCCAACACTGAAGCTTTCTTT	CASSLVPPNTEAFF
-	TRBV5-1	-	TRBJ2-1	TGCGCCAGCAGCTTGGACGGGATAACCTACAATGAGCAGTTCTTC	CASSLDGITYNEQFF